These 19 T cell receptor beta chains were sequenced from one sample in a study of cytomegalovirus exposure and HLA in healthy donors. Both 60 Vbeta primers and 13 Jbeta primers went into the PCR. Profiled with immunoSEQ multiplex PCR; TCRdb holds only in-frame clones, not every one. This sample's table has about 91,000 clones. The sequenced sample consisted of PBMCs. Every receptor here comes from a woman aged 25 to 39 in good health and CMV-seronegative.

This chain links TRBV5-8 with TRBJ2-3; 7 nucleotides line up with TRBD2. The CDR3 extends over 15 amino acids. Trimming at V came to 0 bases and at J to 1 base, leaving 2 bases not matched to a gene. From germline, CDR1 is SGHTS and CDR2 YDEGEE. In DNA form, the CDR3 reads TGTGCCAGCAGCTTGGAGGGAGGGGGCACAGATACGCAGTATTTT. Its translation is CASSLEGGGTDTQYF.

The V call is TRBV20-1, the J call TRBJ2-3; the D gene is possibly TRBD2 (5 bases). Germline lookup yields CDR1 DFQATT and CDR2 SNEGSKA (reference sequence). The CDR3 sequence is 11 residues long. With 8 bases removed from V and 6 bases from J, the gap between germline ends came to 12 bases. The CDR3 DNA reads TGCAGTACGGAGGACCCGGATACGCAGTATTTT. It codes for CSTEDPDTQYF.

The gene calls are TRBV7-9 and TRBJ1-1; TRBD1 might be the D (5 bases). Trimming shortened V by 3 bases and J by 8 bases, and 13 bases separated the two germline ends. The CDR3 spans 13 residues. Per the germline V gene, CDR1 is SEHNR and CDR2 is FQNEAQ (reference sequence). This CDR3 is CASSFHQGREAFF. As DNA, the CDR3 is TGTGCCAGCAGCTTTCATCAGGGCCGAGAAGCTTTCTTT.

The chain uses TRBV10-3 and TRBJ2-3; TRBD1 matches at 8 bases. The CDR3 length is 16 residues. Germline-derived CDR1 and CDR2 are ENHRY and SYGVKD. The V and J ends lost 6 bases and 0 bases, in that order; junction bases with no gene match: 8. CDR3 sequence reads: CAISLTGAGSTDTQYF. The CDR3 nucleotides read TGTGCCATCAGCCTGACAGGGGCCGGTAGCACAGATACGCAGTATTTT.

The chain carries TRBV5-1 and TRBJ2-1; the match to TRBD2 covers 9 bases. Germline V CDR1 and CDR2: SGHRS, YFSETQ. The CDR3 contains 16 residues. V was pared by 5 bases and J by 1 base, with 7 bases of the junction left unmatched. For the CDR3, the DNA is TGCGCCAGCAGTTCCTTAGCGGGAGTTTCCTACAATGAGCAGTTCTTC. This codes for CASSSLAGVSYNEQFF.

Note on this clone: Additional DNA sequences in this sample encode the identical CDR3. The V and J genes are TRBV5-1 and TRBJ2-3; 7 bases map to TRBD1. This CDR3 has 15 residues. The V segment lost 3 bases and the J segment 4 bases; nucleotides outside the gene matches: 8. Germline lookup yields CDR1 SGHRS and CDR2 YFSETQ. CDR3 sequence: CASSYGTGAPDTQYF. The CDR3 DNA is TGCGCCAGCAGCTACGGAACAGGGGCCCCAGATACGCAGTATTTT.

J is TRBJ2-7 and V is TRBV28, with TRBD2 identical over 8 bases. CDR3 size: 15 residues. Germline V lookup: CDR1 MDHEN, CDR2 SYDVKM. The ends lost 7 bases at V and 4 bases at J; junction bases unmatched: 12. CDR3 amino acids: CASKPGGRGRYEQYF. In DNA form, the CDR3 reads TGTGCCAGCAAACCGGGGGGGAGGGGGAGGTACGAGCAGTACTTC.

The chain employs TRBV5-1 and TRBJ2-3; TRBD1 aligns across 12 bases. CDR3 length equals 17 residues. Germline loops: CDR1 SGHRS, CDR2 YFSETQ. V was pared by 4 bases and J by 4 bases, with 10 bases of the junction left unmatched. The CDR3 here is CASSPGTGGDGADTQYF. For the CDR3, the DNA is TGCGCCAGCAGCCCAGGGACAGGGGGCGACGGCGCAGATACGCAGTATTTT. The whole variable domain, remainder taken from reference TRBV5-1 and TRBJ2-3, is KAGVTQTPRYLIKTRGQQVTLSCSPISGHRSVSWYQQTPGQGLQFLFEYFSETQRNKGNFPGRFSGRQFSNSRSEMNVSTLELGDSALYLCASSPGTGGDGADTQYFGPGTRLTVL.

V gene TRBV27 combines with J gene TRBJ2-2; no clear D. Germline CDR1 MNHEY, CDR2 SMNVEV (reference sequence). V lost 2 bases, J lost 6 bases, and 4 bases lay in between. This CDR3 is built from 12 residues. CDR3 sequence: CASSLGPGELFF. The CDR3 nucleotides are TGTGCCAGCAGTTTAGGCCCCGGGGAGCTGTTTTTT.

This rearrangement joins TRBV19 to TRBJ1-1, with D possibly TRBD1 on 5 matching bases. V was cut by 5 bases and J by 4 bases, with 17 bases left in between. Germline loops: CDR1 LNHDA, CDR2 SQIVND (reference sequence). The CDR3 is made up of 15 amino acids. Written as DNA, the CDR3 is TGTGCCAGTAGTTCTAGACCGGGGGGAGGCACTGAAGCTTTCTTT. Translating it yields CASSSRPGGGTEAFF.

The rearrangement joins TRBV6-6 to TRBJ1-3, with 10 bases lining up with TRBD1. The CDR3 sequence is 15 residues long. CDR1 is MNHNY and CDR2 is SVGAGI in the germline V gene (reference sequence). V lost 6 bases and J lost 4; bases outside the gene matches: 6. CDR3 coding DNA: TGTGCCAGCAGGGCCGGGACAGGGGAGGGAAACACCATATATTTT. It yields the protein CASRAGTGEGNTIYF.

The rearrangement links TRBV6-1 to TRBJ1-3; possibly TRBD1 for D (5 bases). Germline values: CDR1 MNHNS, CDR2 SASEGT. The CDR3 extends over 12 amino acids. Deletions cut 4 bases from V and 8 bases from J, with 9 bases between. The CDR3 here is CASSVQGHTIYF. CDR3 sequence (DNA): TGTGCCAGCAGTGTCCAGGGTCACACCATATATTTT.

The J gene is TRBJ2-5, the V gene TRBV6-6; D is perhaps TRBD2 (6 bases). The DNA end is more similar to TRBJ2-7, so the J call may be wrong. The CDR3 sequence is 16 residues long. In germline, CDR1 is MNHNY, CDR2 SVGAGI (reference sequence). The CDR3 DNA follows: TGTGCCAGCAGTTACTCGATCGCGGGGAGCTCCTACGAGCAGTACTTC. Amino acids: CASSYSIAGSSYEQYF.

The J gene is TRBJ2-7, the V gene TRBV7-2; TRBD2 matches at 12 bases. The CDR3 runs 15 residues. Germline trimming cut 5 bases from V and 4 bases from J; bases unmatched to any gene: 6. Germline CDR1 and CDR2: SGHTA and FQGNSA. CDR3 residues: CASSELAGGSYEQYF. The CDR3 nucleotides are TGTGCCAGCAGCGAACTAGCGGGGGGCAGTTACGAGCAGTACTTC.

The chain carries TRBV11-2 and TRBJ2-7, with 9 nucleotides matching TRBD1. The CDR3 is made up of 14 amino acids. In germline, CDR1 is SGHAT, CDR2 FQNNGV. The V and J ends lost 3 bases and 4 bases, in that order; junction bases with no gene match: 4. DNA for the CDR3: TGTGCCAGCAGCTTCACAGGGGGCCATTACGAGCAGTACTTC. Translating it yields CASSFTGGHYEQYF.

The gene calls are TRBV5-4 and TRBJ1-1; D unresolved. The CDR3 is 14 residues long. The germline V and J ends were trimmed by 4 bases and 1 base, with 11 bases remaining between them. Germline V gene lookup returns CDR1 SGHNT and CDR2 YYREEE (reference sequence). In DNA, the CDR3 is TGTGCCAGCAGCGTCATTGACAAGAACACTGAAGCTTTCTTT. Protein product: CASSVIDKNTEAFF.

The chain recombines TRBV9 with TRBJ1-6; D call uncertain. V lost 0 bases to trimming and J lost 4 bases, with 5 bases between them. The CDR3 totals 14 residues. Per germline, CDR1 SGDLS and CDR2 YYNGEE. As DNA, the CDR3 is TGTGCCAGCAGCGTAGGCGAGTATAATTCACCCCTCCACTTT. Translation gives CASSVGEYNSPLHF.

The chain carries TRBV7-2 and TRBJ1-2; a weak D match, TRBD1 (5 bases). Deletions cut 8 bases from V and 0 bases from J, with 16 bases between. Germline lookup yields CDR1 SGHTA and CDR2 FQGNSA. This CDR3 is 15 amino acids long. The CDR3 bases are TGTGCCAGCGGCGTATCGGGGGTAGCTAACTATGGCTACACCTTC. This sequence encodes CASGVSGVANYGYTF.

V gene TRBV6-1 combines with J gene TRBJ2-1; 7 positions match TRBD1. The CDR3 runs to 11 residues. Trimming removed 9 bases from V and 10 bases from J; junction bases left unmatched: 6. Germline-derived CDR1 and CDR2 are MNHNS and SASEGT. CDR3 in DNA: TGTGCCAGACCACACAGGGGCGAGCAGTTCTTC. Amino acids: CARPHRGEQFF.